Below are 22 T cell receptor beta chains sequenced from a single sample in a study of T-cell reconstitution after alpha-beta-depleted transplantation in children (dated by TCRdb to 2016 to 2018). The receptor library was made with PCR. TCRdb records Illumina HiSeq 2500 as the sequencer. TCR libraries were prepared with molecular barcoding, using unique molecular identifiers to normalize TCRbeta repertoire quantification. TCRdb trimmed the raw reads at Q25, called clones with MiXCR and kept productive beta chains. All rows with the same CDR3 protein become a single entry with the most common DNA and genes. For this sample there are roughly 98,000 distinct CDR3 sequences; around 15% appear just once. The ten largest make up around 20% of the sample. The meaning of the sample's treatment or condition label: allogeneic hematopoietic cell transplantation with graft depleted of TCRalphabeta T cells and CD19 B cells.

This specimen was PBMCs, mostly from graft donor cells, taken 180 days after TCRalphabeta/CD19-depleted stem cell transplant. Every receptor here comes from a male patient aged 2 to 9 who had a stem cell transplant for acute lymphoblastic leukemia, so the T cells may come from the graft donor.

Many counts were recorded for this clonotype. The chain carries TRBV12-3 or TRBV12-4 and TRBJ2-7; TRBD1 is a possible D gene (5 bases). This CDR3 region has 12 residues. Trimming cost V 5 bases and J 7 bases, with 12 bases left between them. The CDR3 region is CASSPDSLEQYF. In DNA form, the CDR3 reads TGTGCCAGCAGTCCCGACAGCCTAGAGCAGTACTTC.

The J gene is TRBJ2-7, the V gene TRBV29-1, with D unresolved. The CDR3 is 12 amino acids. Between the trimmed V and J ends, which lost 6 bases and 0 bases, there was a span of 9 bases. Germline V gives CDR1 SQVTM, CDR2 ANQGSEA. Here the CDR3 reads CSVGMTSYEQYF. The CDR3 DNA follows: TGCAGCGTGGGGATGACCTCCTACGAGCAGTACTTC.

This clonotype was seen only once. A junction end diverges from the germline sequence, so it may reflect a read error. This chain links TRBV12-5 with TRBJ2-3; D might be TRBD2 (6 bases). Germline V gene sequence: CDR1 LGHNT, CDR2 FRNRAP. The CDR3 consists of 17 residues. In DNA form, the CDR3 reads TGTGCTAGTGGTTTGTCACCGCCCCTGGGAGGCACAGATACGCATTATTTT. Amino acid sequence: CASGLSPPLGGTDTHYF.

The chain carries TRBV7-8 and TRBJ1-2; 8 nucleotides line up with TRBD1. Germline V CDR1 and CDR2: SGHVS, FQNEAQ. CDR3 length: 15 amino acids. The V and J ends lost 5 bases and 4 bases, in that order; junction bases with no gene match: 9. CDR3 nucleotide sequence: TGTGCCAGCAGCCCTGGACAGGGTAGGGTCTATGGCTACACCTTC. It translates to CASSPGQGRVYGYTF.

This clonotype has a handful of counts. CDR3 loop: CASSHPAWETQYF. The CDR3 bases are TGTGCCAGCAGCCATCCAGCCTGGGAGACCCAGTACTTC. This chain links TRBV14 with TRBJ2-5; the D is unclear. This CDR3 spans 13 amino acids. Trimming stripped 3 bases from V and 5 bases from J, with 10 bases between. The germline V gene has CDR1 SGHDN and CDR2 FVKESK.

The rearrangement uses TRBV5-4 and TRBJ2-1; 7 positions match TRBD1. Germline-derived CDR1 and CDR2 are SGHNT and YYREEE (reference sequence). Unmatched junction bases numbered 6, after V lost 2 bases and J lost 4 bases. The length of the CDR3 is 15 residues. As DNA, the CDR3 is TGTGCCAGCAGCTTCCTGGGACAGCCTTACAATGAGCAGTTCTTC. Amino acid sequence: CASSFLGQPYNEQFF.

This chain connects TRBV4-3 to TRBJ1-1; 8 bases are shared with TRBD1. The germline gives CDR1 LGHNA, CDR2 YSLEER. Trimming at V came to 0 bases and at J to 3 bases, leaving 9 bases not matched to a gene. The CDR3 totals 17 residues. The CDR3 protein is CASSQDPGQGWYTEAFF. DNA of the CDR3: TGCGCCAGCAGCCAAGATCCCGGACAGGGCTGGTACACTGAAGCTTTCTTT.

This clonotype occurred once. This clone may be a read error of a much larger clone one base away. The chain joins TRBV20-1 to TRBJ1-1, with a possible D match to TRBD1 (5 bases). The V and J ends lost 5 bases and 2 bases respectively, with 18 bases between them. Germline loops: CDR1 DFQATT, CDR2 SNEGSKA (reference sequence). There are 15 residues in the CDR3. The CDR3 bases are TGCAGTGCTCCAGTATCCCTGACAGCAAACACTGAAGCTTTCTTT. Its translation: CSAPVSLTANTEAFF.

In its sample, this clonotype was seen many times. The DNA for the CDR3 is TGCAGCGCCGGGACAGGGGATCCCCACTACAATGAGCAGTTCTTC. Protein sequence: CSAGTGDPHYNEQFF. The V call is TRBV29-1, the J call TRBJ2-1; the match to TRBD1 covers 10 bases. The CDR3 spans 15 residues. CDR1 and CDR2 from the germline V gene are SQVTM and ANQGSEA. V was pared by 7 bases and J by 3 bases, with 9 bases of the junction left unmatched.

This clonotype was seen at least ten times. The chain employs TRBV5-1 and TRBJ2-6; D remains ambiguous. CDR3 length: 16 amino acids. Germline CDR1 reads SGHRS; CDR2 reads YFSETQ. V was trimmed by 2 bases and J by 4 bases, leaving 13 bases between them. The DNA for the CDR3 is TGCGCCAGCAGCTTAGGTCTGGGCGGAGGGGCCAACGTCCTGACTTTC. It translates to CASSLGLGGGANVLTF.

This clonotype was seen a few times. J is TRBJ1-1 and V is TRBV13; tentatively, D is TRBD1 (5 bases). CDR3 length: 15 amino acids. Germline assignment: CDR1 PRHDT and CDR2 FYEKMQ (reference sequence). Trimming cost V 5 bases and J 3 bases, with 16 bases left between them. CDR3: CASSPVRVGDTEAFF. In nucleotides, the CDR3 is TGTGCCAGCAGCCCCGTTCGCGTGGGGGACACTGAAGCTTTCTTT.

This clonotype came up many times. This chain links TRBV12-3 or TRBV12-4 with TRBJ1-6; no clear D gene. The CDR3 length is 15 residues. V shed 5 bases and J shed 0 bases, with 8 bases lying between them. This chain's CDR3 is CASSPVDSYNSPLHF. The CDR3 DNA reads TGTGCCAGCAGTCCGGTAGACTCCTATAATTCACCCCTCCACTTT.

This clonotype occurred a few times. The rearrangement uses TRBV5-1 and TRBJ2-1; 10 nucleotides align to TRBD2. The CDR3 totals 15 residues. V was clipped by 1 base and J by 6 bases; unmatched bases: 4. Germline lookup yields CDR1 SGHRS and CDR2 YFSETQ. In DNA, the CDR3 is TGCGCCAGCAGCTTGTGGCTAGCGGGGGTCAATGAGCAGTTCTTC. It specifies CASSLWLAGVNEQFF. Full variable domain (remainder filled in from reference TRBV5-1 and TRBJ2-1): KAGVTQTPRYLIKTRGQQVTLSCSPISGHRSVSWYQQTPGQGLQFLFEYFSETQRNKGNFPGRFSGRQFSNSRSEMNVSTLELGDSALYLCASSLWLAGVNEQFFGPGTRLTVL.

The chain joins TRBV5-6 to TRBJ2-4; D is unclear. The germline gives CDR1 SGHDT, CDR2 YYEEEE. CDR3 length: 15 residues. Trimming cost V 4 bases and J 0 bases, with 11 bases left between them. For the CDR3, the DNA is TGTGCCAGCAGCCCGGGTTATCTAGCCAAAAACATTCAGTACTTC. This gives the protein CASSPGYLAKNIQYF.

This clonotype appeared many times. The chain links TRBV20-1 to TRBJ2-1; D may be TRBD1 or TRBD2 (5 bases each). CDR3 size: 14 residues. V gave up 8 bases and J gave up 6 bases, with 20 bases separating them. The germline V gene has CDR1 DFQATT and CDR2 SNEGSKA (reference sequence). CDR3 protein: CSLQSEGFGNEQFF. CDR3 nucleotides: TGCAGTCTCCAGAGCGAGGGGTTTGGCAATGAGCAGTTCTTC.

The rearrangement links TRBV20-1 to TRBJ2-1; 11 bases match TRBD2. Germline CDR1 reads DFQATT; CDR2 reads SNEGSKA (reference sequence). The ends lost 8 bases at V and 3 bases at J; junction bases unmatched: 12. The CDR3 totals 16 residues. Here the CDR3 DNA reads TGCAGTAGTATCCCGGGACTAGCGGTCCGCTACAATGAGCAGTTCTTC. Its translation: CSSIPGLAVRYNEQFF.

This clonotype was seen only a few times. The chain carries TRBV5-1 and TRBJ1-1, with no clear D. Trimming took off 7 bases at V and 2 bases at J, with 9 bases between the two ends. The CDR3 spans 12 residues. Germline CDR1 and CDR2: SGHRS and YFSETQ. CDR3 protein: CASSPDNTEAFF. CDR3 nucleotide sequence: TGCGCCAGCTCCCCTGATAACACTGAAGCTTTCTTT. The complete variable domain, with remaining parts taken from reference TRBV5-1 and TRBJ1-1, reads KAGVTQTPRYLIKTRGQQVTLSCSPISGHRSVSWYQQTPGQGLQFLFEYFSETQRNKGNFPGRFSGRQFSNSRSEMNVSTLELGDSALYLCASSPDNTEAFFGQGTRLTVV.

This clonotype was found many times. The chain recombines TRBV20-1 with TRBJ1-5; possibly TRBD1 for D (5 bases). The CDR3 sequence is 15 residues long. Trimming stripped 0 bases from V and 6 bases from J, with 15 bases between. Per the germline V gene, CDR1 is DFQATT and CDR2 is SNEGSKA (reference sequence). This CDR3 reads CSARERGPKIQPQHF. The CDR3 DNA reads TGCAGTGCTAGAGAGCGGGGCCCCAAAATTCAGCCCCAGCATTTT.

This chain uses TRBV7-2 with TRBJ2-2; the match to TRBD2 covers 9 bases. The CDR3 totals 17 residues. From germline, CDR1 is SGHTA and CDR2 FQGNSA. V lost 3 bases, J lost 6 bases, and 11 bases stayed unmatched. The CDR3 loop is CASSFSAVSGGSGELFF. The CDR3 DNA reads TGTGCCAGCAGCTTCAGTGCGGTTAGCGGGGGTTCCGGGGAGCTGTTTTTT.

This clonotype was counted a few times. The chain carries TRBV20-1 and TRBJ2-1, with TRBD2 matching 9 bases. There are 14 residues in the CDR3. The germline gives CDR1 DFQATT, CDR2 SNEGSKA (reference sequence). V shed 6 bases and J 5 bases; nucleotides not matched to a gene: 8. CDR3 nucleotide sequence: TGCAGTGCCGAGCTTAGCGGGGGAAACAATGAGCAGTTCTTC. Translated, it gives CSAELSGGNNEQFF.

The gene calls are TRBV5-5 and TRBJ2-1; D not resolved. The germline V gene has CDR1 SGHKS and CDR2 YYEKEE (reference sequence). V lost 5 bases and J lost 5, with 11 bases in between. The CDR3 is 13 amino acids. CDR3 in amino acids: CASRLQVDNEQFF. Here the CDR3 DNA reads TGTGCCAGCAGGCTCCAGGTTGACAATGAGCAGTTCTTC.

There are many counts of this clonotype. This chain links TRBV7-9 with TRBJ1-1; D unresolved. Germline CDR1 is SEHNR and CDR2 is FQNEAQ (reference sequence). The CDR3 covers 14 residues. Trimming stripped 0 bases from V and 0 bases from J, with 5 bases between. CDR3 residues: CASSLARLNTEAFF. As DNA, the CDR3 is TGTGCCAGCAGCTTAGCCCGTTTGAACACTGAAGCTTTCTTT.